The T cell receptor (beta chain) described here comes from a study of cytomegalovirus exposure and HLA in healthy donors. General study results and limits: A later analysis appeared to link common viral pathogens to several of the most significant clusters. Productive rates of about 87% or about 30% were seen for most TCR beta V segments in an earlier analysis.

The PCR had 60 Vbeta and 13 Jbeta primers. Profiling relied on immunoSEQ multiplex PCR, and the TCRdb table lists in-frame clones only, not all of them. The table records around 93,000 clones, 82% of them present only once. About this clone: Its antigen is as yet unknown.

The material sequenced was PBMCs. The clonotype originates from a man aged 25-40 years in good health and CMV-seropositive.

Written as DNA, the CDR3 is TGTGCCAGCAGCCCGGCGGGTCTTTTGAATGAAAAACTGTTTTTT. Its protein is CASSPAGLLNEKLFF. V and J are TRBV5-6 and TRBJ1-4, with D unclear. CDR1 is SGHDT and CDR2 is YYEEEE in the germline V gene. Trimming shortened V by 4 bases and J by 5 bases, and 15 bases separated the two germline ends. The CDR3 has 15 residues.